The rows below give T cell receptor beta chains drawn from one sample of a study of T cells in Graves' hyperthyroidism and ophthalmopathy. MiXCR, run by TCRdb on the multiplex PCR reads, gives a single entry per CDR3 protein. This sample yields fewer than 750,000 distinct CDR3 sequences, of which over 12% are seen a single time; roughly 4.3% belongs to the top ten. The sequenced sample was blood. These TCRs come from a woman aged 40 to 55 with Graves' ophthalmopathy. CDR3s include the opening cysteine and the closing phenylalanine or tryptophan. Fields, in order: CDR3 DNA, CDR3 protein, V gene, D gene, clone size, CDR3 length, J gene. A D gene is named only where the DNA matches it firmly. Part of the rows lack a size; the others show once, few, many or a class for expanded clones.

TGTGCCAGCAGCGCCTACGTTACTGGAAACACCATATATTTT,CASSAYVTGNTIYF,TRBV6-1,NA,many,14,TRBJ1-3
TGTGCCAACAGCGTAGGGGACGGCTCCTACGAGCAGTACTTC,CANSVGDGSYEQYF,TRBV9,NA,many,14,TRBJ2-7
TGCGCCAGCAGCTTGGGACTAGCGGGAGTGGAGACCGGGGAGCTGTTTTTT,CASSLGLAGVETGELFF,TRBV5-1,TRBD2,few,17,TRBJ2-2
TGCAGTGCAGAGGAAGGGTCTGGTTACACTGAAGCTTTCTTT,CSAEEGSGYTEAFF,TRBV20-1,NA,many,14,TRBJ1-1
TGTGCCAGCTCACCGGCCAAGAATTCAGAGACCCAGTACTTC,CASSPAKNSETQYF,TRBV18,NA,many,14,TRBJ2-5
TGTGCCAGCACCGAGCCCGGGACAGGGAACTATGGCTACACCTTC,CASTEPGTGNYGYTF,TRBV6-1,TRBD1,NA,15,TRBJ1-2
TGCAGTGCTAGAGATAGACTAGGGGGCTCCTACGAGCAGTACTTC,CSARDRLGGSYEQYF,TRBV20-1,NA,few,15,TRBJ2-7
TGTGCCAGTACTCCACGCCGGGACAGGGGCGAGCAGCCCCAGCATTTT,CASTPRRDRGEQPQHF,TRBV19,TRBD1,many,16,TRBJ1-5
TGCAGTGCTAGACCCCTAGCGGGAGGGGTGGGAGAGACCCAGTACTTC,CSARPLAGGVGETQYF,TRBV20-1,TRBD2,many,16,TRBJ2-5
TGTGCCAGCAGAGGGGACACGACAGGAGGGGACACTGAAGCTTTCTTT,CASRGDTTGGDTEAFF,TRBV11-1,NA,many,16,TRBJ1-1
TGTGCCACCAGTGGCAGCGGGAGTTCAGATACGCAGTATTTT,CATSGSGSSDTQYF,TRBV24-1,TRBD2,many,14,TRBJ2-3
TGTGCTAGCAGCGCATCCCAGGGGTGGCAAGAGACCCAGTACTTC,CASSASQGWQETQYF,TRBV7-7,NA,many,15,TRBJ2-5
TGCGCCAGCAGCTGGGAGGACAGGGTCGTTGCTGAAGCTTTCTTT,CASSWEDRVVAEAFF,TRBV4-1,TRBD1,many,15,TRBJ1-1
TGTGCCATCAGTGGAGGGGATTGGGGAGGAGAAACTGAAGCTTTCTTT,CAISGGDWGGETEAFF,TRBV10-3,NA,many,16,TRBJ1-1